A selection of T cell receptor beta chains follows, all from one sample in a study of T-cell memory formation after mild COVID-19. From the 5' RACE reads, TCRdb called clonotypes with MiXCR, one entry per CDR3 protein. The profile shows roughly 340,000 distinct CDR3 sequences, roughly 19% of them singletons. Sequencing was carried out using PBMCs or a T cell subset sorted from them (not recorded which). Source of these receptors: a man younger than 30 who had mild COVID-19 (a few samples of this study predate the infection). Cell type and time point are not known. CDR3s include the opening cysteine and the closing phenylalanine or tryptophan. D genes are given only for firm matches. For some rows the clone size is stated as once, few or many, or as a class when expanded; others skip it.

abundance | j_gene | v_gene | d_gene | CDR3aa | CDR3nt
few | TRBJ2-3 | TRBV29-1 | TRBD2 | CSVSAGGNTQYF | TGCAGCGTTTCAGCGGGAGGTAATACGCAGTATTTT
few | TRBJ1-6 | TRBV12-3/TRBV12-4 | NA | CASSFGSSSPLHF | TGTGCCAGCAGTTTCGGGTCCTCTTCACCCCTCCACTTT
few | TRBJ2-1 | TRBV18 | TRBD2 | CASSPQSGGAGEQFF | TGTGCCAGCTCACCACAAAGCGGGGGGGCCGGTGAGCAGTTCTTC
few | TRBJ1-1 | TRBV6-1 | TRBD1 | CASSGDRVEAFF | TGTGCCAGCAGTGGGGACAGGGTTGAAGCTTTCTTT
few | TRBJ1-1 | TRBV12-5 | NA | CASGLQGIEAFF | TGTGCTAGTGGACTCCAGGGGATTGAAGCTTTCTTT
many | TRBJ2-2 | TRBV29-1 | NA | CSVAGLGGRFTGELFF | TGCAGCGTCGCCGGGCTTGGGGGCCGGTTCACCGGGGAGCTGTTTTTT
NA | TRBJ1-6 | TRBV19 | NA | CASSSGRVPLHF | TGTGCCAGTAGTAGCGGTAGAGTACCCCTCCACTTT
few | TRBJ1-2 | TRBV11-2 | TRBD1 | CASSLASGQGASGYTF | TGTGCCAGCAGCTTAGCGTCGGGACAGGGGGCTTCTGGCTACACCTTC
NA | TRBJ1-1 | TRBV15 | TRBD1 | CATSYPGRGLTEAFF | TGTGCCACCAGCTATCCGGGCAGGGGGCTCACTGAAGCTTTCTTT
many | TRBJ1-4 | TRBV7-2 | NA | CASSSFPNSRIEKLFF | TGTGCCAGCAGCTCCTTCCCTAATTCGAGAATTGAAAAACTGTTTTTT
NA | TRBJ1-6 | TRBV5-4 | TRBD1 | CASSSTGGNSPLHF | TGTGCCAGCAGCTCGACAGGGGGAAATTCACCCCTCCACTTT
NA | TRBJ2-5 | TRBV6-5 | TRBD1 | CASSHQGVETQYF | TGTGCCAGCAGTCACCAGGGGGTAGAGACCCAGTACTTC
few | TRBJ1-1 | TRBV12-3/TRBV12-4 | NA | CASSSVLRGGAFF | TGTGCCAGCAGTTCGGTTCTTCGAGGGGGGGCTTTCTTT
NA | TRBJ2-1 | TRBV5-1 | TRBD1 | CASSLFDRGDEQFF | TGCGCCAGCAGCCTCTTCGACAGGGGAGATGAGCAGTTCTTC
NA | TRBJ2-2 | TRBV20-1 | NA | CSAKELVNTGELFF | TGCAGTGCTAAAGAACTGGTGAACACCGGGGAGCTGTTTTTT
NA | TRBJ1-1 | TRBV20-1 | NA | CSARDPTRVSAFF | TGCAGTGCTAGAGATCCAACGCGGGTTTCAGCTTTCTTT
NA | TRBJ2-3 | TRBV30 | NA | CAWTWGALTDTQYF | TGTGCCTGGACATGGGGGGCTCTCACAGATACGCAGTATTTT
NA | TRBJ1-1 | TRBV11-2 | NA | CASSSTFGNTEAFF | TGTGCCAGCAGCTCCACTTTTGGCAACACTGAAGCTTTCTTT
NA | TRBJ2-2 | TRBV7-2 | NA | CASSSAWGAETGELFF | TGTGCCAGCAGTTCGGCGTGGGGGGCTGAAACCGGGGAGCTGTTTTTT
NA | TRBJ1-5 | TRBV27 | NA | CASMNVGYSNQPQHF | TGTGCCAGCATGAACGTGGGGTATAGCAATCAGCCCCAGCATTTT
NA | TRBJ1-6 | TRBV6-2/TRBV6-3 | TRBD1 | CASSATGGDHSPLHF | TGTGCCAGCAGTGCGACAGGGGGGGATCACTCACCCCTCCACTTT
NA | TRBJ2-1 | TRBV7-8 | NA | CASSLARQYNEQFF | TGTGCCAGCAGCTTAGCGAGACAGTACAATGAGCAGTTCTTC
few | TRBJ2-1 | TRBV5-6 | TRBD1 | CASSLAFRGSSYNEQFF | TGTGCCAGCAGCTTGGCTTTCAGGGGGAGCTCCTACAATGAGCAGTTCTTC
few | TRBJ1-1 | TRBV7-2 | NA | CASSRQVPWTEAFF | TGTGCCAGCAGCCGGCAGGTCCCCTGGACTGAAGCTTTCTTT
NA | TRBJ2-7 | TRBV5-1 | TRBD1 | CASSSGTAFYEQYF | TGCGCCAGCAGCTCCGGGACAGCGTTCTACGAGCAGTACTTC
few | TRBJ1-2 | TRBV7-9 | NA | CASSLVGDRGYGYTF | TGTGCCAGCAGCTTAGTGGGGGATCGTGGCTATGGCTACACCTTC
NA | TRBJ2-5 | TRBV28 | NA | CASSSYRSQETQYF | TGTGCCAGCAGTTCTTATCGGTCTCAAGAGACCCAGTACTTC
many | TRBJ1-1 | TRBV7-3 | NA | CASSPSRGTEAFF | TGTGCCAGCTCCCCCTCACGGGGCACTGAAGCTTTCTTT
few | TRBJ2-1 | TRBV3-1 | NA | CASSPPKWIPVYNEQFF | TGTGCCAGCAGCCCGCCCAAGTGGATACCGGTATACAATGAGCAGTTCTTC
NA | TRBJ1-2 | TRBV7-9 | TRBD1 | CASSFAGGHYGYTF | TGTGCCAGCAGCTTCGCAGGGGGCCACTATGGCTACACCTTC
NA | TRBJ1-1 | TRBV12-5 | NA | CASGEGRAPQEGTEAFF | TGTGCTAGTGGTGAGGGCCGGGCCCCTCAAGAGGGGACTGAAGCTTTCTTT
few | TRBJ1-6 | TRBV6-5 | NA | CASSYGNRVSPLHF | TGTGCCAGCAGTTATGGGAATAGGGTTTCACCCCTCCACTTT
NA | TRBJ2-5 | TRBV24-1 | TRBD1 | CATSDRTGAETQYF | TGTGCCACCAGTGACCGAACAGGGGCAGAGACCCAGTACTTC
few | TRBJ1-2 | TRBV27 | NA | CASSLRALYGYTF | TGTGCCAGCAGTTTACGTGCGCTCTATGGCTACACCTTC
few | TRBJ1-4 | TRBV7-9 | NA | CASSLSPNLNEKLFF | TGTGCCAGCAGCTTATCGCCCAACCTTAATGAAAAACTGTTTTTT
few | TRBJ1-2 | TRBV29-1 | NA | CSVLVGGYTF | TGCAGCGTTCTGGTGGGGGGCTACACCTTC
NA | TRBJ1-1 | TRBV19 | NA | CASSIAPGGAFF | TGTGCCAGTAGTATTGCCCCAGGAGGGGCTTTCTTT
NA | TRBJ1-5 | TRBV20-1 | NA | CSARDQGIRQPQHF | TGCAGTGCTAGAGATCAGGGAATTCGGCAGCCCCAGCATTTT
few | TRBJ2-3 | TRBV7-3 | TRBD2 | CASSATSVADTQYF | TGTGCCAGCAGCGCCACTAGCGTCGCAGATACGCAGTATTTT
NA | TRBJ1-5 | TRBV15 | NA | CATSSRGNQPQHF | TGTGCCACCAGCAGCAGGGGCAATCAGCCCCAGCATTTT
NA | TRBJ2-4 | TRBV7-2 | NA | CASSSARLGGVIQYF | TGTGCCAGCAGCTCAGCCCGACTAGGCGGGGTCATTCAGTACTTC
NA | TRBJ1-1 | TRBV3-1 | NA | CASSQDYRALEAFF | TGTGCCAGCAGCCAAGACTACAGGGCGCTTGAAGCTTTCTTT